The clone carrying this T cell receptor beta chain was recorded many times. Antigen: not known. The data stem from a study of response to subunit inactivated influenza vaccine. One entry per CDR3 protein, called by TCRdb with MiXCR from the RT-PCR reads. The repertoire holds 650,000 or so distinct CDR3 sequences, with 12% to 15% as singletons. The CDR3 totals 15 residues. The germline gives CDR1 DFQATT, CDR2 SNEGSKA (reference sequence). The V end lost 0 bases, the J end lost 9 bases, and 18 bases lay between the germline ends. Findings of the study overall: Researchers suggested that each seasonal influenza vaccination recruits few new T cells.

The sample in question was PBMCs from blood, obtained 14 to 15 days before vaccination. This clonotype was obtained from a man in his fifties or sixties who received an inactivated influenza vaccine. The chain links TRBV20-1 to TRBJ2-1, with no clear D. The chain's CDR3 is CSARDRLRLGSEQFF. The CDR3 nucleotides are TGCAGTGCTAGAGATCGACTTAGGTTGGGCAGTGAGCAGTTCTTC.